The 14 T cell receptor beta chains in this list originate from one sample, sequenced in a study of OX40 agonist ivuxolimab in advanced cancers. The method was immunoSEQ multiplex PCR; TCRdb's version includes in-frame clones alone and lacks a portion of them. This table holds roughly 67,000 clones, roughly 84% found once. Sample: CD4+ or CD8+ T cells sorted from blood, taken in a trial of the OX40 agonist ivuxolimab. The receptors derive from an adult with an advanced solid tumor such as melanoma, head and neck, liver or kidney cancer.

The chain joins TRBV7-8 to TRBJ2-2, with a possible D match to TRBD2 (6 bases). The CDR3 contains 15 residues. Germline loops: CDR1 SGHVS, CDR2 FQNEAQ. V was trimmed by 5 bases and J by 0 bases, leaving 10 bases between them. CDR3 sequence: CASSRDFPNTGELFF. The CDR3 DNA reads TGTGCCAGCAGCCGGGACTTCCCGAACACCGGGGAGCTGTTTTTT.

The chain joins TRBV7-6 to TRBJ2-5, with D unresolved. Germline CDR1 and CDR2: SGHVS and FNYEAQ. This CDR3 comprises 13 residues. The V end lost 7 bases, the J end lost 7 bases, and 16 bases lay between the germline ends. The CDR3 here is CASIEAPRGTQYF. CDR3 DNA: TGTGCCAGCATTGAGGCCCCACGTGGGACCCAGTACTTC.

This clone was seen once. This chain connects TRBV5-6 to TRBJ1-2, with D unclear. From germline, CDR1 is SGHDT and CDR2 YYEEEE. This CDR3 is built from 15 residues. Trimming took 4 bases from V and 0 from J, leaving 13 bases between them. For the CDR3, the DNA is TGTGCCAGCAGCCCCCCCGACCGCCCTAACTATGGCTACACCTTC. It yields the protein CASSPPDRPNYGYTF. Full variable domain (outside the CDR3, taken from reference TRBV5-6 and TRBJ1-2): DAGVTQSPTHLIKTRGQQVTLRCSPKSGHDTVSWYQQALGQGPQFIFQYYEEEERQRGNFPDRFSGHQFPNYSSELNVNALLLGDSALYLCASSPPDRPNYGYTFGSGTRLTVV.

The CDR3 DNA reads as TGTGCCAGCAGTGCCGGGACAGGGGGCTTGTCAACTTTCTTT. Its translation is CASSAGTGGLSTFF. The V and J genes are TRBV6-1 and TRBJ1-1; 12 bases are shared with TRBD1. V dropped 4 bases and J dropped 12; count of bases not matched to a gene: 9. Germline loops: CDR1 MNHNS, CDR2 SASEGT. The CDR3 has 14 residues.

The chain is built from TRBV11-2 and TRBJ1-6, with TRBD1 matching over 7 bases. The V and J ends lost 6 bases and 7 bases, in that order; junction bases with no gene match: 9. Germline-derived CDR1 and CDR2 are SGHAT and FQNNGV. This CDR3 is 15 amino acids long. CDR3: CASRETGALNSPLHF. DNA of the CDR3: TGTGCCAGCAGAGAAACAGGGGCTCTAAATTCACCCCTCCACTTT.

The chain couples TRBV5-1 to TRBJ1-4; 7 nucleotides line up with TRBD1. This CDR3 contains 16 residues. V dropped 4 bases and J dropped 0; count of bases not matched to a gene: 6. CDR1 and CDR2 from the germline V gene are SGHRS and YFSETQ. CDR3 DNA: TGCGCCAGCAGCCGGGACAGACTCGCAACTAATGAAAAACTGTTTTTT. It specifies CASSRDRLATNEKLFF.

The chain links TRBV2 to TRBJ2-2; 10 bases are a match to TRBD1. The CDR3 loop spans 15 amino acids. With 4 bases clipped from V and 5 bases from J, the junction kept 4 bases outside the gene matches. Germline CDR1 is SNHLY and CDR2 is FYNNEI. CDR3 sequence reads: CASSGGTGATGELFF. As DNA, the CDR3 is TGTGCCAGCAGTGGAGGGACAGGGGCTACCGGGGAGCTGTTTTTT.

This clone has more than one count but fewer than ten. This chain uses TRBV5-6 with TRBJ2-7; TRBD1 aligns across 7 bases. This CDR3 region has 15 residues. Trimming cost V 1 base and J 2 bases; bases outside gene matches: 6. Germline CDR1 SGHDT, CDR2 YYEEEE. CDR3 DNA: TGTGCCAGCAGCTTGCTTACGGGACAGACCTACGAGCAGTACTTC. Protein sequence: CASSLLTGQTYEQYF. Complete variable domain (other parts from reference TRBV5-6 and TRBJ2-7): DAGVTQSPTHLIKTRGQQVTLRCSPKSGHDTVSWYQQALGQGPQFIFQYYEEEERQRGNFPDRFSGHQFPNYSSELNVNALLLGDSALYLCASSLLTGQTYEQYFGPGTRLTVT.

Here the CDR3 reads CASSPPWLAGGSGETQYF. In nucleotides, the CDR3 is TGTGCCAGCTCACCACCGTGGCTAGCGGGGGGCTCCGGTGAGACCCAGTACTTC. This sequence joins TRBV18 and TRBJ2-5; 11 bases match TRBD2. V shed 0 bases and J 5 bases; nucleotides not matched to a gene: 11. The germline V gene encodes CDR1 KGHSH and CDR2 LQKENI. The CDR3 has 18 residues.

The V call is TRBV11-2, the J call TRBJ2-3, with D tentatively TRBD1 (5 bases). The CDR3 has 15 residues. Germline lookup yields CDR1 SGHAT and CDR2 FQNNGV. Trimming pared 2 bases from V and 1 base from J, leaving 10 bases between. The CDR3 DNA reads as TGTGCCAGCAGCTTAATGGGGCCGCGCACAGATACGCAGTATTTT. Translation: CASSLMGPRTDTQYF.

This rearrangement joins TRBV7-2 to TRBJ1-5, with D possibly TRBD1 on 5 matching bases. The germline V gene has CDR1 SGHTA and CDR2 FQGNSA. Between the trimmed V and J ends, which lost 4 bases and 4 bases, there was a span of 11 bases. The CDR3 loop spans 14 amino acids. CDR3 sequence reads: CASSSPAGNQPQHF. CDR3 coding DNA: TGTGCCAGCAGCTCTCCCGCAGGGAATCAGCCCCAGCATTTT.

This chain joins TRBV7-9 and TRBJ2-7; D possibly corresponds to TRBD1 (6 bases). The CDR3 is 15 amino acids. Germline V gene sequence: CDR1 SEHNR, CDR2 FQNEAQ (reference sequence). Trimming took 1 base from V and 0 from J, leaving 10 bases between them. The CDR3 loop is CASSLEGVSSYEQYF. The DNA of the CDR3 is TGTGCCAGCAGCTTAGAGGGGGTGAGCTCCTACGAGCAGTACTTC.

This chain links TRBV25-1 with TRBJ2-3; 9 bases line up with TRBD1. There are 14 residues in the CDR3. The V gene's germline CDR1 is MGHDK and CDR2 SYGVNS. J gave up 4 bases and V 6 bases, and 5 bases lay outside the gene matches. The CDR3: CASRPGQGSDTQYF. The CDR3 region has the DNA TGTGCCAGCAGACCGGGACAGGGATCAGATACGCAGTATTTT.

The chain recombines TRBV7-2 with TRBJ2-3; D may be TRBD1 or TRBD2 (5 bases each). CDR1 is SGHTA, CDR2 FQGNSA, per germline. The V end lost 11 bases, the J end lost 5 bases, and 14 bases lay between the germline ends. The CDR3 spans 12 residues. The CDR3 reads CAGLTGGDTQYF. CDR3 coding DNA: TGTGCCGGGCTCACTGGGGGAGATACGCAGTATTTT.